Sequencing of this TCR beta chain was carried out in a study of molecular identifiers for immune sequencing clone quantification. Whole-study context: Five portions were made in replicates from RNA of around 20,000 or 100,000 naive CD8 cells, and four underwent sequencing. Study-level points and caveats: Reports indicate spiked Jurkat TCR RNA from one cell could be found among 1 million or so naive cells.

Generation of bulk TCR libraries relied on previously described methods and listed TCR primers. TCRdb re-derived calls from the PCR reads in MiXCR, one entry per CDR3 protein. The profile shows under 600,000 distinct CDR3 sequences, 20% to 25% of them singletons. The trim removed 4 bases at V and 14 bases at J, leaving 7 bases unmatched. CDR1 is SEHNR, CDR2 FQNEAQ, per germline (reference sequence). The CDR3 has 13 amino acids. This clonotype was counted at least ten times. Its cognate antigen is unknown. Sequencing was performed on naive CD8+ T cells from blood, with Jurkat cell RNA spiked in. The sample's subset: FACS-sorted CD8+CD4-CCR7+CD45RA+ naive T cells. The receptor was isolated from a human donor in good health. Some libraries in this study had Jurkat cell RNA spiked in. The rearrangement links TRBV7-9 to TRBJ1-5; TRBD1 agrees at 11 bases. The CDR3 nucleotides read TGTGCCAGCAGCTCCGGACAGGGGGCGAAGGAGCATTTT. Protein sequence: CASSSGQGAKEHF.